The 23 T cell receptor beta chains presented below share a single source sample, sequenced in a study of shared T cell receptors in the human thymus. Assay used: immunoSEQ multiplex PCR; TCRdb lists only in-frame clones, some missing. The sample carries hundreds of thousands of clones, roughly 90% recorded once. These data are also associated with another study on human thymus T cells.

Sequencing was done on a sample of thymocytes. The receptors here all came from a boy younger than two with a congenital heart defect.

The chain links TRBV19 to TRBJ1-3; maybe TRBD1 (6 bases). This CDR3 comprises 18 residues. CDR1 is LNHDA, CDR2 SQIVND, per germline (reference sequence). The ends were cut back, 5 bases at V and 0 bases at J, with 20 bases in the middle. In DNA form, the CDR3 reads TGTGCCAGTAGTTCACCCCAGGGGCAGCTAGACTCTGGAAACACCATATATTTT. It specifies CASSSPQGQLDSGNTIYF.

The rearrangement links TRBV6-1 to TRBJ2-5, with 9 bases identical to TRBD2. The germline V gene has CDR1 MNHNS and CDR2 SASEGT. Trimming cost V 6 bases and J 5 bases; bases outside gene matches: 4. This CDR3 contains 13 residues. CDR3 in DNA: TGTGCCAGCAGGGGACTAGCCTGGGAGACCCAGTACTTC. It codes for CASRGLAWETQYF.

The chain carries TRBV4-3 and TRBJ2-7; D gene uncertain. This CDR3 is 13 amino acids long. Germline V CDR1 and CDR2: LGHNA, YSLEER. Deletions cut 4 bases from V and 6 bases from J, with 13 bases between. CDR3 in amino acids: CASSREPPGEQYF. DNA of the CDR3: TGCGCCAGCAGCCGAGAACCCCCGGGCGAGCAGTACTTC.

The chain joins TRBV29-1 to TRBJ2-7, with 8 bases aligning to TRBD2. Germline CDR1 is SQVTM and CDR2 is ANQGSEA. Trimming at V came to 6 bases and at J to 2 bases, leaving 3 bases not matched to a gene. The CDR3 runs 12 residues. This CDR3 is CSVKTSAYEQYF. The CDR3 DNA sequence: TGCAGCGTCAAGACTAGCGCCTACGAGCAGTACTTC.

J is TRBJ2-1 and V is TRBV7-7; the D gene is possibly TRBD1 (6 bases). The CDR3 totals 18 residues. The germline CDR1 and CDR2 sequences are SSHAT and FNYEAQ (reference sequence). Trimming removed 1 base at V and 4 bases at J, with 20 bases between. CDR3 sequence (DNA): TGTGCCAGCAGCTTAGGGCTCCCGAGGTCCCAGGGGTACAATGAGCAGTTCTTC. This encodes CASSLGLPRSQGYNEQFF.

This chain's CDR3 is CSVCLWGRAEAFF. CDR3 DNA: TGCAGCGTTTGCCTTTGGGGGAGGGCTGAAGCTTTCTTT. The chain employs TRBV29-1 and TRBJ1-1; tentatively, D is TRBD1 (5 bases). The CDR3 loop spans 13 amino acids. Trimming stripped 5 bases from V and 6 bases from J, with 16 bases between. Germline assignment: CDR1 SQVTM and CDR2 ANQGSEA.

J is TRBJ2-7 and V is TRBV5-8; 7 bases are a match to TRBD2. Germline CDR1 and CDR2: SGHTS and YDEGEE. The CDR3 contains 16 residues. The junction had 17 bases not matched to a gene; V was cut back by 4 bases and J by 7 bases. The CDR3 DNA follows: TGTGCCAGCAGCCTAAGCTGGAGCGGGACTCTTCGGGAGCAGTACTTC. Translated: CASSLSWSGTLREQYF.

The chain joins TRBV28 to TRBJ2-3, with TRBD2 identical over 9 bases. There are 15 residues in the CDR3. The junction had 8 bases not matched to a gene; V was cut back by 6 bases and J by 4 bases. Germline CDR1 reads MDHEN; CDR2 reads SYDVKM. The CDR3 sequence: CASSRTSGPPDTQYF. CDR3 bases: TGTGCCAGCAGCCGTACTAGCGGGCCCCCAGATACGCAGTATTTT.

This chain links TRBV5-6 with TRBJ2-7, with a weak D call TRBD1 (6 bases). The CDR3 covers 15 residues. V was trimmed by 0 bases and J by 4 bases, leaving 14 bases between them. Germline V CDR1 and CDR2: SGHDT, YYEEEE. CDR3 DNA: TGTGCCAGCAGCTTGGCGGCAGGGGAAAGGTACGAGCAGTACTTC. Translated: CASSLAAGERYEQYF.

The gene calls are TRBV12-5 and TRBJ2-7; 12 nucleotides match TRBD2. This CDR3 has 16 residues. Germline CDR1 is LGHNT and CDR2 is FRNRAP. With 2 bases clipped from V and 4 bases from J, the junction kept 6 bases outside the gene matches. The CDR3 sequence: CASGLRRLAGGYEQYF. CDR3 nucleotides: TGTGCTAGTGGTTTGAGACGGCTAGCGGGAGGGTACGAGCAGTACTTC.

The chain is built from TRBV6-1 and TRBJ2-5, with 7 bases fitting TRBD2. The CDR3 length is 15 residues. V trimming: 7 bases; J trimming: 4 bases; junction bases outside the gene matches: 12. The germline CDR1 and CDR2 sequences are MNHNS and SASEGT. The CDR3 DNA is TGTGCCAGCAACATGGGGGGGAGTTCGAGAGAGACCCAGTACTTC. This translates into CASNMGGSSRETQYF.

V gene TRBV5-1 combines with J gene TRBJ1-1; 7 bases line up with TRBD1. This CDR3 spans 13 amino acids. V lost 4 bases, J lost 3 bases, and 3 bases stayed unmatched. Germline values: CDR1 SGHRS, CDR2 YFSETQ. The CDR3 sequence is CASSHTGDTEAFF. The CDR3 coding sequence is TGCGCCAGCAGCCACACAGGGGACACTGAAGCTTTCTTT. Drawing the rest from reference TRBV5-1 and TRBJ1-1, the complete variable domain is KAGVTQTPRYLIKTRGQQVTLSCSPISGHRSVSWYQQTPGQGLQFLFEYFSETQRNKGNFPGRFSGRQFSNSRSEMNVSTLELGDSALYLCASSHTGDTEAFFGQGTRLTVV.

The chain joins TRBV19 to TRBJ1-2; D is undetermined. V dropped 7 bases and J dropped 4 bases, with 16 bases sitting between them. Germline loops: CDR1 LNHDA, CDR2 SQIVND (reference sequence). The CDR3 totals 14 residues. CDR3 coding DNA: TGTGCCAGTACCTTAACTGATAAAGTCTATGGCTACACCTTC. Its protein is CASTLTDKVYGYTF.

The chain combines TRBV15 with TRBJ2-5, with D perhaps TRBD2 (6 bases). CDR3 size: 16 residues. Germline assignment: CDR1 LNHNV and CDR2 YYDKDF (reference sequence). The V and J ends lost 4 bases and 5 bases respectively, with 20 bases between them. DNA for the CDR3: TGTGCCACCAGCACGGCCATTGGGCTCCGGGAGGAGACCCAGTACTTC. This encodes CATSTAIGLREETQYF.

The chain is built from TRBV5-4 and TRBJ2-5, with 10 bases lining up with TRBD1. The J call may be faulty, since TRBJ2-7 better matches the DNA end. This CDR3 is built from 16 residues. From germline, CDR1 is SGHNT and CDR2 YYREEE (reference sequence). DNA for the CDR3: TGTGCCAGCAGCTTTCGCCGGGACAGGGGATCCTACGAGCAGTACTTC. Translated: CASSFRRDRGSYEQYF.

The chain carries TRBV7-2 and TRBJ2-7; 7 bases match TRBD1. Trimming at V came to 2 bases and at J to 3 bases, leaving 7 bases not matched to a gene. Germline V gene data show CDR1 as SGHTA and CDR2 as FQGNSA. The CDR3 has 15 amino acids. This chain's CDR3 is CASSLPAQGDYEQYF. The DNA of the CDR3 is TGTGCCAGCAGCTTACCTGCGCAGGGGGACTACGAGCAGTACTTC.

The rearrangement links TRBV5-4 to TRBJ1-1; D possibly corresponds to TRBD1 (5 bases). The V gene lost 7 bases and the J gene lost 4 bases, with 17 bases spanning the gap. The CDR3 has 14 amino acids. Germline V gene data show CDR1 as SGHNT and CDR2 as YYREEE (reference sequence). CDR3 in DNA: TGTGCCAGCGGAAGGCGGGGCCGGGGCACTGAAGCTTTCTTT. Protein: CASGRRGRGTEAFF. Drawing the rest from reference TRBV5-4 and TRBJ1-1, the complete variable domain is ETGVTQSPTHLIKTRGQQVTLRCSSQSGHNTVSWYQQALGQGPQFIFQYYREEENGRGNFPPRFSGLQFPNYSSELNVNALELDDSALYLCASGRRGRGTEAFFGQGTRLTVV.

This rearrangement joins TRBV7-2 to TRBJ2-7; possibly TRBD2 for D (6 bases). Trimming shortened V by 2 bases and J by 0 bases, and 20 bases separated the two germline ends. In germline, CDR1 is SGHTA, CDR2 FQGNSA. The CDR3 extends over 18 amino acids. The CDR3 sequence: CASSLSAADSGSSYEQYF. Here the CDR3 DNA reads TGTGCCAGCAGCTTAAGCGCCGCCGATAGCGGTAGCTCCTACGAGCAGTACTTC.

This clone occurred a few times. This chain uses TRBV5-4 with TRBJ2-7; 7 positions match TRBD2. The CDR3 length is 14 residues. Trimming cost V 4 bases and J 8 bases; bases outside gene matches: 12. The germline CDR1 and CDR2 sequences are SGHNT and YYREEE (reference sequence). This CDR3 reads CASSLTRTSVKQYF. The CDR3 bases are TGTGCCAGCAGCCTTACTAGGACTAGTGTTAAGCAGTACTTC. Drawing the rest from reference TRBV5-4 and TRBJ2-7, the complete variable domain is ETGVTQSPTHLIKTRGQQVTLRCSSQSGHNTVSWYQQALGQGPQFIFQYYREEENGRGNFPPRFSGLQFPNYSSELNVNALELDDSALYLCASSLTRTSVKQYFGPGTRLTVT.

This chain joins TRBV6-6 and TRBJ1-1, with unresolved D. The germline gives CDR1 MNHNY, CDR2 SVGAGI (reference sequence). The CDR3 contains 14 residues. V lost 0 bases to trimming and J lost 4 bases, with 9 bases between them. The CDR3 nucleotides read TGTGCCAGCAGTTACTCAGGCGGGGTCACTGAAGCTTTCTTT. It translates to CASSYSGGVTEAFF.

The rearrangement uses TRBV9 and TRBJ2-1, with 13 nucleotides matching TRBD2. The V and J ends lost 3 bases and 8 bases, in that order; junction bases with no gene match: 11. CDR3 length: 17 residues. In germline, CDR1 is SGDLS, CDR2 YYNGEE. CDR3 DNA: TGTGCCAGCAGCGAGACTAGCGGGGGGTACCTATCCCATGAGCAGTTCTTC. Translated, it gives CASSETSGGYLSHEQFF. The full variable domain, completed using reference TRBV9 and TRBJ2-1, is DSGVTQTPKHLITATGQRVTLRCSPRSGDLSVYWYQQSLDQGLQFLIQYYNGEERAKGNILERFSAQQFPDLHSELNLSSLELGDSALYFCASSETSGGYLSHEQFFGPGTRLTVL.

This clone is a singleton in its sample. The rearrangement joins TRBV15 to TRBJ2-7; D might be TRBD2 (5 bases). Per the germline V gene, CDR1 is LNHNV and CDR2 is YYDKDF (reference sequence). The CDR3 extends over 15 amino acids. Trimming removed 1 base at V and 0 bases at J, with 10 bases between. CDR3: CATSRVTRDSYEQYF. DNA of the CDR3: TGTGCCACCAGCAGAGTTACCCGGGACTCCTACGAGCAGTACTTC.

V gene TRBV5-6 combines with J gene TRBJ2-3, with 12 nucleotides matching TRBD2. Germline CDR1 SGHDT, CDR2 YYEEEE. This CDR3 comprises 17 residues. V gave up 4 bases and J gave up 4 bases; unmatched junction bases: 10. The CDR3: CASSISTSGRLPDTQYF. The CDR3 nucleotides read TGTGCCAGCAGCATTTCGACTAGCGGGAGACTTCCAGATACGCAGTATTTT.